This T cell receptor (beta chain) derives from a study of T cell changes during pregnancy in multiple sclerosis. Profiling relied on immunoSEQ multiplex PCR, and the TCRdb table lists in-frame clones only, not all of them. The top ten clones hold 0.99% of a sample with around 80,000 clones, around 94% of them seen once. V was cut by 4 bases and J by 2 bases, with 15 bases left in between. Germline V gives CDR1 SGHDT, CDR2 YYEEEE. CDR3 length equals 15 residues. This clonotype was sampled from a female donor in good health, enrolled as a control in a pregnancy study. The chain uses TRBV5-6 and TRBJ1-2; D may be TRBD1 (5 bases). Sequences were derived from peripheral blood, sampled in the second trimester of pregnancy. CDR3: CASSPRGAENYGYTF. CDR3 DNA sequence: TGTGCCAGCAGCCCCCGTGGGGCCGAAAACTATGGCTACACCTTC.